The present TCR beta chain was sequenced within a study of blood T cell repertoires in COVID-19. Study information: Material from acute and convalescent COVID-19 was sourced from the United States, Italy and Spain. The analysed material was cDNA or gDNA that came from T cells, B-cell-depleted T cells, or PBMCs.

The germline CDR1 and CDR2 sequences are SGHTA and FQGNSA. V lost 6 bases and J 0 bases, leaving 15 bases between the germline ends. The CDR3 runs 16 residues. As originally analysed: Amplification with reference gene primers provided the estimates of nucleated cell counts. Data came from immunoSEQ multiplex PCR; TCRdb stores just in-frame clones and leaves some out. V and J calls and clone size come straight from that table; D and trimming were deduced from the DNA. The sample lists around 250,000 clones, about 89% occurring once. This chain uses TRBV7-2 with TRBJ2-1; possibly TRBD1 for D (6 bases). The sequenced sample consisted of PBMCs or T cells enriched from blood (not recorded which). The sequence was collected from a woman aged 25 to 45 who had recovered from COVID-19. The CDR3 DNA follows: TGTGCCAGCAGAAGACCCGGACAGAGCTCCTACAATGAGCAGTTCTTC. It translates to CASRRPGQSSYNEQFF.